These 18 T cell receptor beta chains were all obtained from the same sample, sequenced in a study of blood T cells in healthy people across ages. The second PCR ran about 6 to 12 cycles with a sample-barcoded 5' primer and J-beta primers. Each CDR3 protein gets one entry after TCRdb re-called the 5' RACE reads with MiXCR. The table records about 640,000 distinct CDR3 sequences, roughly 53% of them present only once. The sequenced sample was blood. Every receptor here comes from a man in his sixties in good health.

The gene calls are TRBV20-1 and TRBJ2-1; D not certain. The CDR3 totals 16 residues. In germline, CDR1 is DFQATT, CDR2 SNEGSKA (reference sequence). V lost 0 bases to trimming and J lost 4 bases, with 16 bases between them. The CDR3 DNA is TGCAGTGCTAGAGAGGAGACACCCTTTGTGTACAATGAGCAGTTCTTC. Encoded protein: CSAREETPFVYNEQFF.

This clonotype was seen a few times. The V and J genes are TRBV29-1 and TRBJ1-4; maybe TRBD1 (6 bases). This CDR3 is 13 amino acids long. V was trimmed by 6 bases and J by 6 bases, leaving 14 bases between them. Looked up from germline, CDR1 is SQVTM and CDR2 is ANQGSEA. Here the CDR3 DNA reads TGCAGCGTGTCGCAGGGGAGATATGAAAAACTGTTTTTT. It codes for CSVSQGRYEKLFF.

V usage is TRBV9 and J usage is TRBJ1-3, with TRBD1 matching over 7 bases. Germline CDR1 reads SGDLS; CDR2 reads YYNGEE. Trimming took 1 base from V and 4 from J; bases not matched to a gene: 8. The CDR3 length is 16 residues. The CDR3 protein is CASSVHLGTEGNTIYF. CDR3 DNA sequence: TGTGCCAGCAGCGTACATCTTGGGACAGAGGGAAACACCATATATTTT. The complete variable domain, with remaining parts taken from reference TRBV9 and TRBJ1-3, reads DSGVTQTPKHLITATGQRVTLRCSPRSGDLSVYWYQQSLDQGLQFLIQYYNGEERAKGNILERFSAQQFPDLHSELNLSSLELGDSALYFCASSVHLGTEGNTIYFGEGSWLTVV.

This clonotype was observed a handful of times. The chain recombines TRBV21-1 with TRBJ2-7; the DNA was not compared with TRBD1, the D call given in the table. TRBV21-1 corresponds to a pseudogene. This CDR3 contains 15 residues. The CDR3 bases are TGTGCCAGCAGCAGAGGTTGGGCCAGGGTAAGCGAGCAGTACTTC. It is translated as CASSRGWARVSEQYF.

This chain connects TRBV20-1 to TRBJ1-5; no clear D gene. With 3 bases removed from V and 11 bases from J, the gap between germline ends came to 23 bases. Germline CDR1 reads DFQATT; CDR2 reads SNEGSKA (reference sequence). This CDR3 region has 15 residues. CDR3 sequence: CSARWERASQPAQHF. The CDR3 DNA reads TGCAGTGCTAGGTGGGAGAGGGCGTCCCAACCAGCCCAGCATTTT.

The chain joins TRBV7-8 to TRBJ2-7; 13 positions match TRBD2. With V trimmed by 5 bases and J by 6 bases, 1 base remained unmatched. The V gene's germline CDR1 is SGHVS and CDR2 FQNEAQ. The CDR3 runs 13 residues. The CDR3 region is CASSGTSGVEQYF. For the CDR3, the DNA is TGTGCCAGCAGCGGGACTAGCGGGGTCGAGCAGTACTTC.

The V gene is TRBV20-1, the J gene TRBJ2-5, with D perhaps matching TRBD2 (5 bases). The CDR3 is 14 amino acids. V gave up 3 bases and J gave up 5 bases, with 16 bases separating them. The germline CDR1 and CDR2 sequences are DFQATT and SNEGSKA (reference sequence). The CDR3 region has the DNA TGCAGTGCTAGCGGGCCCTCAACGGGGGAGACCCAGTACTTC. The encoded protein is CSASGPSTGETQYF.

The genes are TRBV3-1 and TRBJ2-5; possibly TRBD2 for D (5 bases). Germline CDR1 is LGHDT and CDR2 is YNNKEL (reference sequence). The CDR3 consists of 16 residues. The ends were cut back, 4 bases at V and 3 bases at J, with 18 bases in the middle. CDR3 bases: TGTGCCAGCAGCCCCCGACTAAGGTCGGCAGAAGAGACCCAGTACTTC. As protein: CASSPRLRSAEETQYF.

The chain joins TRBV6-5 to TRBJ1-2; D uncertain. Germline CDR1 MNHEY, CDR2 SVGAGI. This CDR3 contains 15 residues. Trimming stripped 6 bases from V and 0 bases from J, with 14 bases between. In DNA, the CDR3 is TGTGCCAGCAGACCACCTCGGGGAGCTAACTATGGCTACACCTTC. It codes for CASRPPRGANYGYTF.

This clonotype was counted only a few times. The rearrangement links TRBV12-3 or TRBV12-4 to TRBJ1-4; D remains ambiguous. Trimming removed 5 bases from V and 8 bases from J, with 12 bases in between. The CDR3 loop spans 13 amino acids. CDR3 sequence: CASSPHSGEKLFF. The DNA for the CDR3 is TGTGCCAGCAGTCCCCACAGTGGCGAAAAACTGTTTTTT.

This chain uses TRBV9 with TRBJ2-3; TRBD1 agrees at 8 bases. After removal of 0 bases from V and 14 bases from J, the junction contained 11 bases not matched to a gene. Germline V gene lookup returns CDR1 SGDLS and CDR2 YYNGEE. This CDR3 has 14 residues. The CDR3 sequence is CASSVEGGQAIRYF. The CDR3 DNA reads TGTGCCAGCAGCGTAGAGGGGGGACAGGCCATCCGGTATTTT.

The CDR3, as DNA: TGCGCCAGCAGCGACGACGGAGTCTATGGCTACACCTTC. Translated, it gives CASSDDGVYGYTF. V is TRBV5-1 and J is TRBJ1-2; D call uncertain. The V gene's germline CDR1 is SGHRS and CDR2 YFSETQ. V lost 4 bases and J lost 4, with 11 bases in between. This CDR3 spans 13 amino acids.

This clonotype came up once. The rearrangement uses TRBV6-6 and TRBJ2-5; 9 positions agree with TRBD1. The closer fit of TRBJ2-7 to the DNA end suggests the J call may be wrong. Germline V gene sequence: CDR1 MNHNY, CDR2 SVGAGI (reference sequence). The CDR3 contains 13 residues. CDR3 in DNA: TGTGCCAGCGAGGACAGGGGTAGGGCCGAGCAGTACTTC. Translation: CASEDRGRAEQYF.

A note on this clonotype: Mismatch with germline at one junction end may stem from a read error. The chain carries TRBV12-3 or TRBV12-4 and TRBJ2-5; weak D call: TRBD2 (6 bases). This CDR3 is 12 amino acids long. The CDR3 reads CASSFGGEAQYF. CDR3 DNA sequence: TGTGCCAGCAGTTTCGGGGGAGAGGCCCAGTACTTC.

This clonotype has just a few counts. The chain has TRBV7-2 and TRBJ2-3, with 9 bases that match TRBD2. The CDR3 runs to 15 residues. V dropped 0 bases and J dropped 6; count of bases not matched to a gene: 4. In germline, CDR1 is SGHTA, CDR2 FQGNSA. The CDR3 here is CASSLASGGSDTQYF. CDR3 nucleotides: TGTGCCAGCAGCTTAGCTAGCGGGGGTTCGGATACGCAGTATTTT.

V and J are TRBV7-2 and TRBJ2-5, with 8 nucleotides matching TRBD1. J was trimmed by 11 bases and V by 1 base; bases with no gene match: 18. Germline V gene data show CDR1 as SGHTA and CDR2 as FQGNSA. The CDR3 loop spans 17 amino acids. The CDR3 region has the DNA TGTGCCAGCAGCTTAGAGGGCGCAGGGGGCCCCTACAATGAGCAGTACTTC. It codes for CASSLEGAGGPYNEQYF.

The rearrangement links TRBV29-1 to TRBJ2-3; unclear D gene. This CDR3 is built from 11 residues. Germline-derived CDR1 and CDR2 are SQVTM and ANQGSEA. The V gene lost 7 bases and the J gene lost 4 bases, with 9 bases spanning the gap. CDR3 in amino acids: CSAVPADTQYF. CDR3 nucleotide sequence: TGCAGCGCCGTTCCCGCAGATACGCAGTATTTT.

This clonotype has more than one count but fewer than ten. The chain combines TRBV20-1 with TRBJ2-7; no firm D call. This CDR3 has 15 residues. Looked up from germline, CDR1 is DFQATT and CDR2 is SNEGSKA (reference sequence). The V gene lost 4 bases and the J gene lost 1 base, with 17 bases spanning the gap. The CDR3 DNA is TGCAGTGCTACCCCGCCCCTCGGCGGATCCTACGAGCAGTACTTC. Encoded protein: CSATPPLGGSYEQYF.